The rows below give T cell receptor beta chains drawn from one sample of a study of blood T cells in healthy people across ages. TCRdb fed the 5' RACE reads into MiXCR, producing one record per CDR3 protein. The repertoire has around 800,000 distinct CDR3 sequences, more than 40% of them found once; the top ten carry roughly 19%. Sequenced material: blood. Source of these receptors: a man between 60 and 75 years old in good health. Both conserved end residues are part of each CDR3.

V gene	J gene	CDR3 protein
TRBV4-3	TRBJ1-1	CASSLSAAGNAEAFF
TRBV29-1	TRBJ2-5	CSVEGGLQETQYF
TRBV11-2	TRBJ2-5	CASSLGALGLETQYF
TRBV7-9	TRBJ2-1	CASSFKGETQFF
TRBV9	TRBJ2-3	CASSVVGHPTDTQYF
TRBV9	TRBJ2-1	CASNPAGESYNEQFF
TRBV10-3	TRBJ2-1	CAVSDRGARNEQFF
TRBV15	TRBJ2-5	CATSRDIPSQETQYF
TRBV5-6	TRBJ2-3	CASSSPSWGGVDTQYF
TRBV5-5	TRBJ2-1	CVSSLPASGGSYNEQFF
TRBV20-1	TRBJ1-1	CSARVLRGLSEAFF
TRBV20-1	TRBJ2-7	CSAGRAMKHEQYF
TRBV20-1	TRBJ2-7	CSAAFPTRDIAYEQYF
TRBV20-1	TRBJ2-3	CSAMVRTGTYTQYF
TRBV10-3	TRBJ2-5	CAISESRGQGSETQYF
TRBV12-3/TRBV12-4	TRBJ2-1	CASRPGTVRTQFF
TRBV7-7	TRBJ2-1	CASSSGTSGGAEDNEQFF
TRBV5-5	TRBJ1-2	CASSRREITGEGNYGYTF
TRBV18	TRBJ2-2	CASSRGQVNTGELFF
TRBV15	TRBJ2-5	CATSSDRGQTQYF
TRBV9	TRBJ2-5	CASSAAEGSGETQYF
TRBV21-1	TRBJ2-1	CASNSATGVRVNEQFF
TRBV25-1	TRBJ1-6	CASTSDRRDSPLHF
TRBV5-1	TRBJ2-1	CASTSGANNEQFF
TRBV7-2	TRBJ2-1	CASSQPGQGVNEQFF
TRBV30	TRBJ2-7	CALTRDPYYEQYF
TRBV18	TRBJ2-5	CASSPTAGETQYF
TRBV20-1	TRBJ2-3	CSARVGSSDSDTQYF
TRBV5-1	TRBJ2-7	CASSLAGPAAYEQYF
TRBV7-9	TRBJ1-2	CASSLAGEDYGYTF
TRBV5-1	TRBJ2-5	CASNQQGRQETQYF
TRBV20-1	TRBJ1-1	CSARDFVRPEAFF
TRBV27	TRBJ1-6	CASSLAPGGGSPLHF
TRBV20-1	TRBJ1-2	CSARDPGQGYGYTF
TRBV27	TRBJ2-3	CASSASGWDTSTDTQYF
TRBV6-1	NA	CASSEEVGGLQGTYEQYF
TRBV9	TRBJ2-3	CASSVGTSGATDTQYF
TRBV3-1	TRBJ2-7	CASSQATHERYF
TRBV5-5	TRBJ2-7	CASSTRPPGQGFSYEQYF
TRBV20-1	TRBJ2-3	CSATGRSTSSTDTQYF
TRBV20-1	TRBJ2-3	CSARTSRVSDTQYF
TRBV4-3	TRBJ1-1	CASSQIPTGGDTEAFF
TRBV6-2/TRBV6-3	TRBJ2-6	CASSSLAGGQANVLTF
TRBV7-2	TRBJ2-5	CASSINRGRGETQYF
TRBV4-1	TRBJ2-2	CASSQDPGLDTGELFF
TRBV4-3	TRBJ1-1	CASSLSTGMNTEAFF
TRBV12-3/TRBV12-4	NA	CASSPWTSQETQYF
TRBV11-3	TRBJ2-7	CASKGTSYEQYF